This is a list of T cell receptor beta chains from one sample in a study of early T cells in non-severe SARS-CoV-2 infection. Each CDR3 protein is one row after TCRdb ran MiXCR on the 5' RACE reads. The sample records approximately 90,000 distinct CDR3 sequences, 16% being singletons. Specimen: whole blood, collected at baseline. The receptors originated from an adult who was a healthcare worker with PCR-confirmed SARS-CoV-2 infection or an uninfected control (not recorded which). CDR3s include the opening cysteine and the closing phenylalanine or tryptophan. A D gene is named only where the DNA matches it firmly. Rows may omit the clone size; those that give it use once, few, many or a size class.

CASSLITGTGFYEQYF	TGTGCCAGCAGTTTGATCACCGGGACAGGCTTCTACGAGCAGTACTTC	TRBJ2-7	TRBD1	.	TRBV12-3/TRBV12-4
CSVPGTGFNEQFF	TGCAGCGTTCCCGGGACAGGCTTCAATGAGCAGTTCTTC	TRBJ2-1	TRBD1	.	TRBV29-1
CASSQVGAGGYTF	TGCGCCAGCAGCCAAGTCGGCGCTGGGGGCTACACCTTC	TRBJ1-2	.	few	TRBV4-1
CASSLAGTSGQYF	TGCGCCAGCAGCTTGGCCGGGACTAGCGGCCAGTACTTC	TRBJ2-7	TRBD2	few	TRBV5-1
CASSAGGNEKLFF	TGCGCCAGCAGTGCAGGGGGTAATGAAAAACTGTTTTTT	TRBJ1-4	TRBD1	.	TRBV10-2
CAAAEQVGANVLTF	TGTGCCGCCGCGGAGCAGGTGGGGGCCAACGTCCTGACTTTC	TRBJ2-6	.	.	TRBV7-9
CSVRGGGDTYGYTF	TGCAGCGTCCGGGGAGGGGGCGACACCTATGGCTACACCTTC	TRBJ1-2	TRBD1	many	TRBV29-1
CASSQMGAETQYF	TGTGCCAGCAGCCAAATGGGCGCAGAGACCCAGTACTTC	TRBJ2-5	.	.	TRBV3-1
CASSQVQGGEQYF	TGCGCCAGCAGCCAAGTACAGGGCGGGGAGCAGTACTTC	TRBJ2-7	.	.	TRBV4-1
CSSTSRSETQYF	TGCAGTTCGACTAGCAGGTCGGAGACCCAGTACTTC	TRBJ2-5	TRBD2	few	TRBV20-1
CSASNLVSKGTEAFF	TGCAGTGCTAGTAATCTAGTAAGTAAAGGGACTGAAGCTTTCTTT	TRBJ1-1	.	.	TRBV20-1
CASSLIEQYF	TGTGCCAGCAGCCTAATCGAGCAGTACTTC	TRBJ2-7	.	.	TRBV28
CSAPSGPLYEQYF	TGCAGTGCGCCAAGCGGGCCCCTCTACGAGCAGTACTTC	TRBJ2-7	.	.	TRBV20-1
CASSRYDRSRGEQYF	TGTGCCAGTAGTCGATACGACCGTTCCCGAGGCGAGCAGTACTTC	TRBJ2-7	.	.	TRBV19
CASSLGVTGGNKDTEAFF	TGTGCCAGCAGCTTAGGTGTGACAGGGGGCAATAAGGACACTGAAGCTTTCTTT	TRBJ1-1	TRBD1	medium-sized	TRBV7-8
CASGLRREATMSSFF	TGTGCTAGTGGTTTGCGCCGGGAGGCTACAATGAGCAGTTTCTTC	TRBJ2-1	TRBD2	.	TRBV12-5
CSASSRGDYGYTF	TGCAGTGCTAGTTCACGGGGCGACTATGGCTACACCTTC	TRBJ1-2	.	.	TRBV20-1
CASSFRSRAGGRALDEQYF	TGTGCCAGCAGTTTTCGCTCCAGGGCCGGCGGGAGGGCCTTAGACGAGCAGTACTTC	TRBJ2-7	TRBD2	.	TRBV27
CASATEANQPQHF	TGTGCCAGCGCTACTGAAGCCAATCAGCCCCAGCATTTT	TRBJ1-5	.	few	TRBV19
CASSLSSRTNEKLFF	TGTGCCAGCAGTTTATCGTCGCGGACTAATGAAAAACTGTTTTTT	TRBJ1-4	.	.	TRBV6-5
CASSLWQRSAYNEQFF	TGTGCCAGCAGTTTATGGCAGCGATCGGCGTACAATGAGCAGTTCTTC	TRBJ2-1	.	many	TRBV12-3/TRBV12-4
CASGAGAETQYF	TGTGCCAGCGGGGCGGGGGCGGAGACCCAGTACTTC	TRBJ2-5	.	.	TRBV6-5
CASSLGPASNEQFF	TGCGCCAGCAGCTTAGGTCCTGCTAGCAATGAGCAGTTCTTC	TRBJ2-1	.	.	TRBV5-1
CASNPQGRVAYEQYF	TGTGCCAGCAACCCCCAGGGGAGGGTGGCGTACGAGCAGTACTTC	TRBJ2-7	.	.	TRBV2
CASSRWREGVNTQYF	TGTGCCAGCAGTCGGTGGCGGGAGGGCGTAAATACGCAGTATTTT	TRBJ2-3	TRBD2	.	TRBV12-3/TRBV12-4
CASSLTWGKDTDTQYF	TGTGCCAGCAGCTTAACTTGGGGTAAAGACACAGATACGCAGTATTTT	TRBJ2-3	.	.	TRBV7-9
CASSYNTGELFF	TGTGCCAGCAGCTATAACACCGGGGAGCTGTTTTTT	TRBJ2-2	.	.	TRBV7-9
CASSEATGPRYEQYF	TGTGCCAGCAGTGAAGCCACAGGGCCGAGGTACGAGCAGTACTTC	TRBJ2-7	.	many	TRBV2
CATATQGDTQYF	TGTGCCACCGCCACACAGGGGGATACGCAGTATTTT	TRBJ2-3	TRBD1	.	TRBV19
CASSHRQLETQYF	TGTGCCAGCAGTCATCGACAGTTAGAGACCCAGTACTTC	TRBJ2-5	.	.	TRBV28
CASTDAGVLDTDTQYF	TGTGCCAGCACCGACGCCGGGGTGTTGGACACAGATACGCAGTATTTT	TRBJ2-3	.	.	TRBV5-8
CASSANRGRSSEAFF	TGTGCCAGCAGTGCGAACAGGGGGCGGTCCTCTGAAGCTTTCTTT	TRBJ1-1	TRBD1	many	TRBV28
CASSLEGVGETQYF	TGTGCCAGCAGCTTAGAGGGGGTTGGCGAGACCCAGTACTTC	TRBJ2-5	.	few	TRBV7-2
CASSLQGGLNTGELFF	TGCGCCAGCAGCTTGCAGGGCGGTTTAAACACCGGGGAGCTGTTTTTT	TRBJ2-2	.	few	TRBV5-1
CASRHGSLNEQFF	TGTGCCAGCAGACACGGGAGTTTGAATGAGCAGTTCTTC	TRBJ2-1	.	few	TRBV28